These T cell receptor beta chains were read from a single sample in a study of cytomegalovirus exposure and HLA in healthy donors. The data were produced by immunoSEQ multiplex PCR, yet TCRdb's version contains in-frame clones alone and is incomplete. The sample shows under 200,000 clones, about 90% of them seen only once. What was sequenced was PBMCs. These receptors came from a woman under 30 in good health and CMV-seropositive. Both conserved end residues are part of each CDR3. A D gene is named only where the DNA matches it firmly. Expanded clones are given a class, and other clones once, few, many or no size at all.

TRBD1	TRBV7-2	NA	TRBJ2-7	CASSLYRGAEQYF	TGTGCCAGCAGCCTCTACAGGGGAGCGGAGCAGTACTTC
NA	TRBV19	NA	TRBJ1-5	CASSMAGGSNQPQHF	TGTGCCAGTAGTATGGCGGGGGGGAGCAATCAGCCCCAGCATTTT
NA	TRBV6-5	NA	TRBJ1-4	CASSPTGAFNEKLFF	TGTGCCAGCAGCCCGACTGGGGCCTTTAATGAAAAACTGTTTTTT
NA	TRBV20-1	NA	TRBJ2-5	CSAPTTRAQYF	TGCAGTGCTCCTACAACGAGGGCCCAGTACTTC
NA	TRBV5-1	once	TRBJ1-2	CASASGELGYGYTF	TGCGCCAGCGCAAGCGGGGAACTAGGCTATGGCTACACCTTC
NA	TRBV11-2	NA	TRBJ1-6	CASRDAGERNSPLHF	TGTGCCAGCAGGGACGCAGGGGAACGGAATTCACCCCTCCACTTT
TRBD1	TRBV27	once	TRBJ2-7	CASRRGDRGGEQYF	TGTGCCAGCAGACGAGGGGACAGGGGCGGGGAGCAGTACTTC
NA	TRBV6-5	once	TRBJ2-1	CASSAPGEQFF	TGTGCCAGCAGTGCTCCGGGTGAGCAGTTCTTC
NA	TRBV30	NA	TRBJ1-4	CAWSLEGIFGATNEKLFF	TGTGCCTGGAGTCTGGAGGGTATTTTCGGGGCAACTAATGAAAAACTGTTTTTT
NA	TRBV28	NA	TRBJ2-1	CASSLFAALYNEQFF	TGTGCCAGCAGTTTATTTGCGGCCCTGTACAATGAGCAGTTCTTC
NA	TRBV7-6	many	TRBJ2-5	CASSPIVGGETQYF	TGTGCCAGCAGCCCCATAGTCGGAGGAGAGACCCAGTACTTC
TRBD2	TRBV5-1	NA	TRBJ2-7	CASSNIAGSTSYEQYF	TGCGCCAGCAGTAACATAGCGGGAAGTACCTCCTACGAGCAGTACTTC